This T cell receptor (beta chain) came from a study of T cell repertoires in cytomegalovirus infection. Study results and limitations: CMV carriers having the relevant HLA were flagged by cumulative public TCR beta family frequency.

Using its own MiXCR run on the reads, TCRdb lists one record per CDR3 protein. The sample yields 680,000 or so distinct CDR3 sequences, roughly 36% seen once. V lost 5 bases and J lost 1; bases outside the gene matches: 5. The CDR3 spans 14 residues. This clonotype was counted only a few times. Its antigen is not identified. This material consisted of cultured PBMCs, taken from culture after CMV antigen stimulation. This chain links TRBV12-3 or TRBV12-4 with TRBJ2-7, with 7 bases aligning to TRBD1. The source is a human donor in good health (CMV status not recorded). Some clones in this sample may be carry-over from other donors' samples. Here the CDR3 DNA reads TGTGCCAGCAGTCCGGGACAGATGTCCTACGAGCAGTACTTC. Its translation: CASSPGQMSYEQYF.